One sample yielded the 17 T cell receptor beta chains listed below, sequenced in a study of neurological immune-mediated disorders. TCRdb re-analysed the 5' RACE reads in MiXCR, keeping a single row per CDR3 protein. The sample has about 35,000 distinct CDR3 sequences, 3.8% seen once. The specimen was PBMCs. Receptors were obtained from a man aged 25-40 years with multiple sclerosis.

This clonotype was detected only a few times. This chain joins TRBV6-4 and TRBJ2-1; the match to TRBD2 covers 14 bases. CDR1 and CDR2 (germline): MRHNA, SNTAGT. J lost 8 bases, V lost 4 bases, and 4 bases had no gene match. The CDR3 covers 15 residues. In DNA, the CDR3 is TGTGCCAGCAGTGTCGGGACTAGCGGGGGTGATGAGCAGTTCTTC. Translated: CASSVGTSGGDEQFF.

This clonotype has just a few counts. The chain uses TRBV7-2 and TRBJ2-5; TRBD2 matches at 9 bases. CDR3 length: 16 residues. Trimming took 1 base from V and 5 from J; bases not matched to a gene: 8. CDR1 is SGHTA, CDR2 FQGNSA, per germline. The CDR3 reads CASSLDPRGGPETQYF. The CDR3 DNA follows: TGTGCCAGCAGCTTAGATCCGCGGGGGGGCCCGGAGACCCAGTACTTC.

This clonotype has a count of ten or more. This chain joins TRBV29-1 and TRBJ1-1, with D unclear. The CDR3 covers 13 residues. Looked up from germline, CDR1 is SQVTM and CDR2 is ANQGSEA. The CDR3 is CRASGLTNTEAFF. CDR3 DNA sequence: TGCAGGGCTTCCGGGTTGACCAACACTGAAGCTTTCTTT.

This clonotype was observed many times. This chain links TRBV7-2 with TRBJ1-4; no reliable D call. The CDR3 loop spans 14 amino acids. Germline CDR1 and CDR2: SGHTA and FQGNSA. The V end was cut by 5 bases, the J end by 2 bases, with 9 bases between. The CDR3 is CASSPDWTNEKLFF. The CDR3 DNA is TGTGCCAGCAGCCCCGACTGGACTAATGAAAAACTGTTTTTT. The variable domain in full, completed from reference TRBV7-2 and TRBJ1-4, reads GAGVSQSPSNKVTEKGKDVELRCDPISGHTALYWYRQSLGQGLEFLIYFQGNSAPDKSGLPSDRFSAERTGGSVSTLTIQRTQQEDSAVYLCASSPDWTNEKLFFGSGTQLSVL.

There are many counts of this clonotype. The chain links TRBV7-3 to TRBJ2-3; the D gene is possibly TRBD2 (6 bases). Trimming took 2 bases from V and 2 from J, leaving 11 bases between them. CDR1 SGHTA and CDR2 FQGTGA come from the germline V gene. This CDR3 has 15 residues. CDR3 DNA: TGTGCCAGCAGCTTAGTACTAGCAGACACAGATACGCAGTATTTT. Translated: CASSLVLADTDTQYF.

The chain carries TRBV6-5 and TRBJ2-3; D unresolved. Germline V gene data show CDR1 as MNHEY and CDR2 as SVGAGI. Trimming removed 5 bases from V and 2 bases from J, with 5 bases in between. This CDR3 has 12 residues. The CDR3 here is CASSRTTDTQYF. DNA for the CDR3: TGTGCCAGCAGTCGGACCACAGATACGCAGTATTTT.

This clonotype occurred many times. CDR3 sequence: CASTTGGTDTQYF. The CDR3 coding sequence is TGTGCCAGCACCACAGGGGGTACAGATACGCAGTATTTT. The V and J genes are TRBV2 and TRBJ2-3, with 8 bases lining up with TRBD1. The V and J ends lost 7 bases and 3 bases, in that order; junction bases with no gene match: 3. This CDR3 is built from 13 residues. The germline V gene encodes CDR1 SNHLY and CDR2 FYNNEI. The variable domain in full, completed from reference TRBV2 and TRBJ2-3, reads EPEVTQTPSHQVTQMGQEVILRCVPISNHLYFYWYRQILGQKVEFLVSFYNNEISEKSEIFDDQFSVERPDGSNFTLKIRSTKLEDSAMYFCASTTGGTDTQYFGPGTRLTVL.

This clonotype has at least ten counts. This chain links TRBV10-3 with TRBJ1-5, with TRBD1 identical over 11 bases. Per germline, CDR1 ENHRY and CDR2 SYGVKD. The CDR3 has 13 amino acids. Unmatched junction bases numbered 3, after V lost 8 bases and J lost 6 bases. The CDR3 DNA follows: TGTGCCATCCGGGGACAGGGGGGTCAGCCCCAGCATTTT. Its translation: CAIRGQGGQPQHF.

Concerning this clonotype itself: This may stem from a read error, because a much larger clone lies one nucleotide away. The V and J genes are TRBV6-5 and TRBJ2-7; D remains unclear. The CDR3 is 13 residues long. The germline gives CDR1 MNHEY, CDR2 SVGAGI. V was cut by 5 bases and J by 2 bases, with 10 bases left in between. The CDR3 coding sequence is TGTGCCAGCAGTACCCGAGACCCCTACGAGCAGTACTTC. Its translation is CASSTRDPYEQYF.

The chain carries TRBV10-3 and TRBJ1-2; unclear D gene. Trimming shortened V by 10 bases and J by 5 bases, and 8 bases separated the two germline ends. Germline CDR1 is ENHRY and CDR2 is SYGVKD. The CDR3 is 10 amino acids. CDR3 in DNA: TGTGCCACCGTCATGTATGGCTACACCTTC. Its protein product is CATVMYGYTF.

This chain connects TRBV20-1 to TRBJ2-7; unclear D gene. V was clipped by 4 bases and J by 2 bases, with 12 bases between them. This CDR3 contains 13 residues. The germline V gene encodes CDR1 DFQATT and CDR2 SNEGSKA (reference sequence). CDR3 in DNA: TGCAGTGCTACGCCAGGACGGACCTACGAGCAGTACTTC. Translation gives CSATPGRTYEQYF.

The chain joins TRBV5-1 to TRBJ2-3; TRBD1 matches 10 bases. Germline lookup yields CDR1 SGHRS and CDR2 YFSETQ. This CDR3 is built from 15 residues. J lost 2 bases, V lost 4 bases, and 4 bases had no gene match. CDR3 region: CASSPGQGNTDTQYF. The CDR3 DNA reads as TGCGCCAGCAGCCCGGGACAGGGGAACACAGATACGCAGTATTTT. The full variable domain, with the rest looked up from reference TRBV5-1 and TRBJ2-3, is KAGVTQTPRYLIKTRGQQVTLSCSPISGHRSVSWYQQTPGQGLQFLFEYFSETQRNKGNFPGRFSGRQFSNSRSEMNVSTLELGDSALYLCASSPGQGNTDTQYFGPGTRLTVL.

This clonotype came up many times. The rearrangement uses TRBV5-8 and TRBJ1-5, with a tentative D call TRBD1 (5 bases). This CDR3 has 15 residues. V lost 4 bases, J lost 5 bases, and 16 bases lay in between. The germline gives CDR1 SGHTS, CDR2 YDEGEE. The CDR3 reads CASSPGLKLDQPQHF. CDR3 bases: TGTGCCAGCAGCCCGGGACTCAAGTTGGATCAGCCCCAGCATTTT.

This clonotype was observed at least ten times. The V and J genes are TRBV5-1 and TRBJ2-7; 8 positions agree with TRBD1. CDR3 length: 13 residues. Trimming cost V 2 bases and J 6 bases; bases outside gene matches: 4. CDR1 SGHRS and CDR2 YFSETQ come from the germline V gene. The CDR3 sequence: CASSLNRGFEQYF. CDR3 bases: TGCGCCAGCAGCTTAAACAGGGGGTTCGAGCAGTACTTC.

This clonotype was observed at least ten times. V and J are TRBV10-3 and TRBJ1-1, with a possible D match to TRBD1 (5 bases). Trimming took off 3 bases at V and 7 bases at J, with 9 bases between the two ends. This CDR3 comprises 12 residues. Germline loops: CDR1 ENHRY, CDR2 SYGVKD. The CDR3 spells CAISEAGNEAFF. In nucleotides, the CDR3 is TGTGCCATCAGTGAAGCAGGGAATGAAGCTTTCTTT.

This clonotype has ten or more counts. The CDR3 spells CASSPGLRGYTF. The CDR3 DNA reads as TGCGCCAGCAGCCCGGGACTAAGAGGCTACACCTTC. The genes are TRBV5-1 and TRBJ1-2, with D possibly TRBD1 on 5 matching bases. CDR1 SGHRS and CDR2 YFSETQ come from the germline V gene. Deletions cut 4 bases from V and 8 bases from J, with 12 bases between. There are 12 residues in the CDR3.

V and J are TRBV5-1 and TRBJ2-1; D is unclear. Per the germline V gene, CDR1 is SGHRS and CDR2 is YFSETQ. V was pared by 4 bases and J by 0 bases, with 14 bases between. This CDR3 is built from 16 residues. CDR3 amino acids: CASSTGPLSSYNEQFF. The CDR3 DNA is TGCGCCAGCAGCACCGGACCACTAAGCTCCTACAATGAGCAGTTCTTC.